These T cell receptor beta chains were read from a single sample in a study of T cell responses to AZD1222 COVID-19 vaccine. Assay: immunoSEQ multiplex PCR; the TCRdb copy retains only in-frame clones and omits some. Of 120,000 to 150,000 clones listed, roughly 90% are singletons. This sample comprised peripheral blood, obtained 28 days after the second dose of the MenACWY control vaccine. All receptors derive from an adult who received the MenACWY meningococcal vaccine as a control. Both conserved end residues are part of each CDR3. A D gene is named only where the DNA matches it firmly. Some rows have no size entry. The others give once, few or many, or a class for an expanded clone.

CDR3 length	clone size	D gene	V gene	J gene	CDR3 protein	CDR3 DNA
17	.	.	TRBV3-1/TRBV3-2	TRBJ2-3	CASSHSRGMVSPDTQYF	TGTGCCAGCAGCCACTCCCGAGGGATGGTAAGCCCAGATACGCAGTATTTT
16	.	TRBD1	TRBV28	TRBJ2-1	CASSGLPGQGNNEQFF	TGTGCCAGCAGTGGGCTACCGGGACAGGGAAACAATGAGCAGTTCTTC
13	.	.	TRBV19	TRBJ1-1	CASSAQGSGEAFF	TGTGCCAGTAGTGCACAGGGTTCCGGTGAAGCTTTCTTT
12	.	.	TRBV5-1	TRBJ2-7	CASSLDLYEQYF	TGCGCCAGCAGCTTGGACCTCTACGAGCAGTACTTC
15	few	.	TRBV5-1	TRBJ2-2	CASSSDSLNTGELFF	TGCGCCAGCAGTTCCGACAGTCTCAACACCGGGGAGCTGTTTTTT
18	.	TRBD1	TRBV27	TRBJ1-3	CASSRFGTGTNSGNTIYF	TGTGCCAGCAGCCGATTTGGGACAGGGACGAACTCTGGAAACACCATATATTTT
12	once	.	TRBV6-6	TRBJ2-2	CASSYVTGELFF	TGTGCCAGCAGTTACGTAACCGGGGAGCTGTTTTTT
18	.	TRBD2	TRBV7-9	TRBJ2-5	CASSLGSPSGAGWETQYF	TGTGCCAGCAGCTTAGGGTCGCCTAGCGGGGCCGGGTGGGAGACCCAGTACTTC
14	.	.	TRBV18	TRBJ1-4	CASSPGTFNEKLFF	TGTGCCAGCTCACCAGGGACCTTTAATGAAAAACTGTTTTTT
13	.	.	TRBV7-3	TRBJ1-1	CASSLTGNTEAFF	TGTGCCAGCAGCTTGACCGGGAACACTGAAGCTTTCTTT
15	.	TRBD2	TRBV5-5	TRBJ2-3	CASRPSGGATDTQYF	TGTGCCAGCAGACCTAGCGGGGGGGCAACAGATACGCAGTATTTT
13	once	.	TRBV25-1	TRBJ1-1	CASSPRGNTEAFF	TGTGCCAGCAGCCCGAGGGGGAACACTGAAGCTTTCTTT
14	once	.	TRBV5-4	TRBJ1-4	CASSLTATNEKLFF	TGTGCCAGCAGCTTGACGGCAACTAATGAAAAACTGTTTTTT
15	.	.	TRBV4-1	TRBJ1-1	CASSQRVAMDTEAFF	TGCGCCAGCAGCCAGAGGGTCGCCATGGACACTGAAGCTTTCTTT
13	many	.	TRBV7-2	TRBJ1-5	CASSPSPQQPQHF	TGTGCCAGCAGCCCCTCACCGCAACAGCCCCAGCATTTT
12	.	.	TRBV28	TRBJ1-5	CASSPSPRTQHF	TGTGCCAGCAGTCCCTCCCCCCGGACCCAGCATTTT
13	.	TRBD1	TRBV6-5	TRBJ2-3	CASSYVNRGSQYF	TGTGCCAGCAGTTACGTAAACAGGGGATCGCAGTATTTT
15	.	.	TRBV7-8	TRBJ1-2	CASSLDVRQVYGYTF	TGTGCCAGCAGCTTAGATGTGCGGCAGGTATATGGCTACACCTTC
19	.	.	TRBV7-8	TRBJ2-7	CASSLGVRYSGNQLLEQYF	TGTGCCAGCAGCTTAGGAGTTCGGTATTCCGGGAACCAATTATTAGAGCAGTACTTC
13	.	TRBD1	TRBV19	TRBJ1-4	CASSNGQEEKLFF	TGTGCCAGTAGTAATGGACAGGAGGAAAAACTGTTTTTT
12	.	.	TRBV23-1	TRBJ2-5	CALNPIKETQYF	TGCGCCCTCAACCCGATAAAAGAGACCCAGTACTTC
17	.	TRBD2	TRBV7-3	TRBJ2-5	CASSLTASGRAEETQYF	TGTGCCAGCAGCTTAACGGCTAGCGGGAGGGCCGAGGAGACCCAGTACTTC
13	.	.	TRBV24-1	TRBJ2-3	CATSDSGRHTQYF	TGTGCCACCAGTGATTCCGGACGTCATACGCAGTATTTT
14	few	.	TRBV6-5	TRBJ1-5	CASSYSRGNQPQHF	TGTGCCAGCAGTTACTCCCGGGGTAATCAGCCCCAGCATTTT
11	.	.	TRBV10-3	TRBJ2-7	CAITAEGEQYF	TGTGCCATCACCGCTGAAGGCGAGCAGTACTTC
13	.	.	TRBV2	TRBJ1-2	CASGTLINYGYTF	TGTGCTAGTGGGACACTAATTAACTATGGCTACACCTTC
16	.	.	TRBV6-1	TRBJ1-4	CASSERWGALNEKLFF	TGTGCCAGCAGTGAAAGGTGGGGGGCCCTTAATGAAAAACTGTTTTTT
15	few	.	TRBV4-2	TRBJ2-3	CASSSFRGQTDTQYF	TGTGCCAGCAGCTCTTTCCGGGGTCAAACAGATACGCAGTATTTT
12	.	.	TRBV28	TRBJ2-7	CASRQGLNEQYF	TGTGCCAGCCGACAGGGACTAAACGAGCAGTACTTC
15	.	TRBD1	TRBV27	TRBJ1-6	CASSTGESYNSPLHF	TGTGCCAGCAGCACAGGGGAGTCCTATAATTCACCCCTCCACTTT
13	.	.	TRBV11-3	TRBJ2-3	CASTGAPTDTQYF	TGTGCCAGCACAGGTGCCCCCACAGATACGCAGTATTTT
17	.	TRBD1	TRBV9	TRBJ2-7	CASSTSPGTGGFYEQYF	TGTGCCAGCAGCACTAGCCCCGGGACAGGGGGCTTCTACGAGCAGTACTTC
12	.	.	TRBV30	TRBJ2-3	CAWSPGRDTQYF	TGTGCCTGGAGTCCCGGCAGGGATACGCAGTATTTT
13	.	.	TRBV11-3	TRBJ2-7	CASSEGTGSEQYF	TGTGCCAGCAGCGAAGGCACAGGGAGCGAGCAGTACTTC
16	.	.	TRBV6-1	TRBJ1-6	CASSEAQTLRNSPLHF	TGTGCCAGCAGTGAAGCCCAGACGCTTAGGAATTCACCCCTCCACTTT